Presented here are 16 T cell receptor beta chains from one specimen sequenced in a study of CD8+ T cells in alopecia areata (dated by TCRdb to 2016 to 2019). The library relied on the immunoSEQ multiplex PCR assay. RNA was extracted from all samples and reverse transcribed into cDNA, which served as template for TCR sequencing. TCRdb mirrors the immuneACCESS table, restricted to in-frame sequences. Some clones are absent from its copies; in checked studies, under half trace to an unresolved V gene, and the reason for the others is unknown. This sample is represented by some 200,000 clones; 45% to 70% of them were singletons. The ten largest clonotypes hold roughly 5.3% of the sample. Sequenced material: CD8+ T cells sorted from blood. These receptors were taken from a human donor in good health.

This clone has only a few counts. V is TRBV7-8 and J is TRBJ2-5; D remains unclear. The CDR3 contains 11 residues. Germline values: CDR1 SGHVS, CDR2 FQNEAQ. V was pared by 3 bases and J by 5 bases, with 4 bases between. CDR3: CASSFHETQYF. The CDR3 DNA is TGTGCCAGCAGCTTCCACGAGACCCAGTACTTC.

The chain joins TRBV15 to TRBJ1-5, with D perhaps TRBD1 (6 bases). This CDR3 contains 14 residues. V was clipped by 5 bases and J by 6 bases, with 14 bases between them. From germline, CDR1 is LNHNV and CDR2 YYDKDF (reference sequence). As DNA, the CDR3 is TGTGCCACCAGCGCCCACAGGGTCGGTCAGCCCCAGCATTTT. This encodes CATSAHRVGQPQHF.

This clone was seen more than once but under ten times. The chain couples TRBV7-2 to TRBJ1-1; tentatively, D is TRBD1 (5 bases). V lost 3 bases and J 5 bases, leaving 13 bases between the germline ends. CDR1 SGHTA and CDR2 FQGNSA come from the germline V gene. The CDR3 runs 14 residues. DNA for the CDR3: TGTGCCAGCAGCTTCAGGGTGGTGAGGACTGAAGCTTTCTTT. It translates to CASSFRVVRTEAFF. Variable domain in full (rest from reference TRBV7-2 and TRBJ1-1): GAGVSQSPSNKVTEKGKDVELRCDPISGHTALYWYRQSLGQGLEFLIYFQGNSAPDKSGLPSDRFSAERTGGSVSTLTIQRTQQEDSAVYLCASSFRVVRTEAFFGQGTRLTVV.

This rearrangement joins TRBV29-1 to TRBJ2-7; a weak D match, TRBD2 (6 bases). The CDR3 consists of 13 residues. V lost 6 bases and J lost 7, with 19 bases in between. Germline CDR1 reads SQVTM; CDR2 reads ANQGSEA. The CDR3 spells CSVVPRVRGEQYF. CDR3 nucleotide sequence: TGCAGCGTCGTACCCAGGGTCCGGGGGGAGCAGTACTTC.

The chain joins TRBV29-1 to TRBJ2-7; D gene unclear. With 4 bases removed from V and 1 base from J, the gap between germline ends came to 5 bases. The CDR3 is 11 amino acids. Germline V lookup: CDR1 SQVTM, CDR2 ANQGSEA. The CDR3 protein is CSVVWSYEQYF. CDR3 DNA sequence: TGCAGCGTTGTTTGGTCCTACGAGCAGTACTTC.

The CDR3 DNA is TGCGCCAGCGGGGAGCTTTCGGGGGGGACGTTTGAGACCCAGTACTTC. Its protein is CASGELSGGTFETQYF. The genes are TRBV4-1 and TRBJ2-5; 8 bases line up with TRBD2. Germline assignment: CDR1 MGHRA and CDR2 YSYEKL. The CDR3 loop spans 16 amino acids. The V segment lost 8 bases and the J segment 5 bases; nucleotides outside the gene matches: 16.

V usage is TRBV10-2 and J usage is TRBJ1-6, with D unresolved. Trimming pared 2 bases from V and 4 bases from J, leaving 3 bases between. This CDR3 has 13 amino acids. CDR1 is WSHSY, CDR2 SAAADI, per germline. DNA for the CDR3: TGCGCCAGCAGTGAGGCTTATAATTCACCCCTCCACTTT. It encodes CASSEAYNSPLHF.

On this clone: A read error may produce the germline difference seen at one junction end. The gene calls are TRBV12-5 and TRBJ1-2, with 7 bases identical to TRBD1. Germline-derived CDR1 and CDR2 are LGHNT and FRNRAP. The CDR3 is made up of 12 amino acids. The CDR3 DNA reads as TGTGCTAGTGCTGACGTTCCCGGGACAGAGGCCTTC. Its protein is CASADVPGTEAF.

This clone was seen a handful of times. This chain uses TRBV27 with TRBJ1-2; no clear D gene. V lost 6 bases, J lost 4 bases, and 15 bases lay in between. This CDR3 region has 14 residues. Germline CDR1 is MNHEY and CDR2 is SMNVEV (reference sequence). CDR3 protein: CASRPDLRAYGYTF. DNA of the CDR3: TGTGCCAGCAGGCCGGACCTTCGCGCCTATGGCTACACCTTC.

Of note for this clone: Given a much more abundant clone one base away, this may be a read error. The CDR3 DNA sequence: TGTGCCAGCAGCCGGACTAGCGGGGGAACAGATACGCAGTATTTT. This sequence encodes CASSRTSGGTDTQYF. The chain couples TRBV4-2 to TRBJ2-3; TRBD2 matches at 13 bases. V lost 4 bases to trimming and J lost 3 bases; unmatched junction nucleotides: 1. Germline V CDR1 and CDR2: LGHNA, YNFKEQ. CDR3 length equals 15 residues.

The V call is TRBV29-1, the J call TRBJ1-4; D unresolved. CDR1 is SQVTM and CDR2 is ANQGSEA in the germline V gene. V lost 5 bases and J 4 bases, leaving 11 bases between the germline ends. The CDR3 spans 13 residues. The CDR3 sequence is CSVIREGNEKLFF. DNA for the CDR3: TGCAGCGTTATCCGGGAGGGTAATGAAAAACTGTTTTTT.

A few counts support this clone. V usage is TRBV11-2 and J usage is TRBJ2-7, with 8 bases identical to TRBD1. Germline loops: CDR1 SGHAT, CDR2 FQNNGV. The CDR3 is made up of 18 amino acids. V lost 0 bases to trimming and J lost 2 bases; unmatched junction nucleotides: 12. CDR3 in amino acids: CASSLEEIGRGLPYEQYF. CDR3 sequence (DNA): TGTGCCAGCAGCTTAGAAGAGATCGGCAGGGGGCTACCCTACGAGCAGTACTTC.

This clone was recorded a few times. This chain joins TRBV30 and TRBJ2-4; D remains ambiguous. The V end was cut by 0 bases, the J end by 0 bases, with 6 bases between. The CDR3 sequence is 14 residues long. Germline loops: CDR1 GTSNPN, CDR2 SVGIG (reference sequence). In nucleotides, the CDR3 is TGTGCCTGGAGTGTTGGGGTAGCCAAAAACATTCAGTACTTC. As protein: CAWSVGVAKNIQYF.

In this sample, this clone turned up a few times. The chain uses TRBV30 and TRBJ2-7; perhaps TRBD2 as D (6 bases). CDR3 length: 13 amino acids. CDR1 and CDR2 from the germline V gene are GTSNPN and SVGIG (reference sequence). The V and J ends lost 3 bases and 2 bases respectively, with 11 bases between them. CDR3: CAWSGTQAYEQYF. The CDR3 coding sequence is TGTGCCTGGAGCGGGACTCAAGCCTACGAGCAGTACTTC.

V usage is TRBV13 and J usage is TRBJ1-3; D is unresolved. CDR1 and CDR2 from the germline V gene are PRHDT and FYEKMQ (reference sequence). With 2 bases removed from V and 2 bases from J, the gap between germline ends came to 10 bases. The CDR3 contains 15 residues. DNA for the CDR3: TGTGCCAGCAGCTTACGCCTCGCGGCTGGAAACACCATATATTTT. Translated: CASSLRLAAGNTIYF.

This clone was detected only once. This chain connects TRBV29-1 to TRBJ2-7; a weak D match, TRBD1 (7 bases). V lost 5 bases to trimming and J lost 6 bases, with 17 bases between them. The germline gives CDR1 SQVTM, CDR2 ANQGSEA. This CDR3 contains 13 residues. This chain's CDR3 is CSVKTSGGSEQYF. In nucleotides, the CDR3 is TGCAGCGTTAAAACCTCAGGGGGGAGCGAGCAGTACTTC.